These T cell receptor beta chains were read from a single sample in a study of blood T cell repertoires in COVID-19. Only in-frame clones appear in the TCRdb table, and some are missing; sequencing was by immunoSEQ multiplex PCR. The data contain 180,000 or so clones, almost 90% of them seen just once; the ten biggest clones take up roughly 0.56%. The sample taken for sequencing was peripheral blood. These receptors all come from a middle-aged man with acute or convalescent COVID-19. The CDR3 runs from the conserved cysteine through the conserved F or W. D genes are given only for firm matches. Not all rows give a size; the values are once, few, many and, for expanded clones, a class.

v_gene	abundance	j_gene	len	d_gene	CDR3aa	CDR3nt
TRBV7-3	-	TRBJ1-2	13	TRBD1	CASSSRTGEDYTF	TGTGCCAGCAGCTCGCGGACAGGGGAGGACTACACCTTC
TRBV7-8	-	TRBJ1-5	14	-	CASSFLTASQPQHF	TGTGCCAGCAGCTTTCTAACAGCCAGTCAGCCCCAGCATTTT
TRBV28	-	TRBJ1-5	14	-	CASSLTAGDQPQHF	TGTGCCAGCAGTTTAACGGCAGGGGATCAGCCCCAGCATTTT
TRBV5-1	-	TRBJ2-2	18	TRBD1	CASSPQPAGTGGTGELFF	TGCGCCAGCAGCCCGCAACCCGCCGGGACAGGGGGCACCGGGGAGCTGTTTTTT
TRBV18	few	TRBJ1-5	16	TRBD1	CASSLEHGQGGQPQHF	TGTGCCAGCTCGCTTGAGCACGGACAGGGTGGCCAGCCCCAGCATTTT
TRBV28	-	TRBJ1-2	15	TRBD1	CASRDSGTGLYGYTF	TGTGCCAGCAGGGACTCCGGGACAGGGCTCTATGGCTACACCTTC
TRBV4-1	-	TRBJ2-7	15	-	CASSQDSEAPLEQYF	TGCGCCAGCAGCCAAGATTCCGAGGCTCCCCTCGAGCAGTACTTC
TRBV6-4	-	TRBJ2-2	12	-	CASSSPTGELFF	TGTGCCAGCAGCTCCCCCACCGGGGAGCTGTTTTTT
TRBV6-2/TRBV6-3	few	TRBJ1-1	15	-	CASSYSPYGITEAFF	TGTGCCAGCAGTTACTCCCCTTATGGCATTACTGAAGCTTTCTTT
TRBV7-2	-	TRBJ2-7	15	-	CASSLVWGLRYEQYF	TGTGCCAGCAGCTTAGTTTGGGGCTTGCGCTACGAGCAGTACTTC
TRBV25-1	-	TRBJ2-3	13	-	CASSIPGTDTQYF	TGTGCCAGCAGTATTCCGGGGACAGATACGCAGTATTTT
TRBV2	-	TRBJ1-4	15	TRBD1	CASKAVGQRNEKLFF	TGTGCCAGCAAGGCCGTGGGACAGAGAAATGAAAAACTGTTTTTT
TRBV28	-	TRBJ2-3	18	TRBD1	CASSLNRLGDRSTDTQYF	TGTGCCAGCAGCTTAAACAGGCTCGGGGACAGAAGCACAGATACGCAGTATTTT
TRBV19	-	TRBJ1-4	17	-	CASSIKGLAATNEKLFF	TGTGCCAGTAGTATTAAGGGGCTGGCGGCAACTAATGAAAAACTGTTTTTT
TRBV18	-	TRBJ1-1	16	-	CASSPAHWTANTEAFF	TGTGCCAGCTCACCTGCTCACTGGACAGCTAACACTGAAGCTTTCTTT
TRBV12-3/TRBV12-4	-	TRBJ2-2	13	-	CASSLRNTGELFF	TGTGCCAGCAGTTTGCGGAACACCGGGGAGCTGTTTTTT
TRBV5-1	once	TRBJ2-3	15	TRBD2	CASSQIAGFTDTQYF	TGCGCCAGCAGTCAGATAGCGGGGTTCACAGATACGCAGTATTTT
TRBV9	-	TRBJ1-5	14	-	CASSVEGVDQPQHF	TGTGCCAGCAGCGTAGAAGGGGTAGATCAGCCCCAGCATTTT
TRBV10-3	-	TRBJ1-1	14	-	CAISEDLMNTEAFF	TGTGCCATCAGTGAAGACTTAATGAACACTGAAGCTTTCTTT
TRBV6-5	-	TRBJ2-3	15	TRBD2	CASSPSGIAQDTQYF	TGTGCCAGCAGTCCTAGCGGGATAGCCCAAGATACGCAGTATTTT
TRBV5-1	-	TRBJ1-3	17	TRBD1	CASSLLGTGLSGNTIYF	TGCGCCAGCAGCTTGCTCGGGACAGGTCTCTCTGGAAACACCATATATTTT
TRBV6-2/TRBV6-3	-	TRBJ1-6	14	-	CASSKGVSNSPLHF	TGTGCCAGCAGTAAGGGGGTTTCGAATTCACCCCTCCACTTT
TRBV24-1	-	TRBJ2-5	17	TRBD2	CATSDSYIAGGQETQYF	TGTGCCACCAGTGATTCTTATATAGCGGGGGGGCAAGAGACCCAGTACTTC
TRBV10-3	-	TRBJ1-1	13	-	CAISEWANTEAFF	TGTGCCATCAGTGAGTGGGCGAACACTGAAGCTTTCTTT
TRBV9	-	TRBJ2-2	16	-	CASSVTTGVDTGELFF	TGTGCCAGCAGCGTAACGACGGGAGTAGACACCGGGGAGCTGTTTTTT
TRBV7-2	-	TRBJ2-7	14	TRBD2	CASSASGSFYEQYF	TGTGCCAGCAGTGCTAGCGGGAGCTTTTACGAGCAGTACTTC
TRBV28	-	TRBJ1-4	15	TRBD1	CASSQLTGGGEKLFF	TGTGCCAGCAGTCAATTGACAGGGGGCGGTGAAAAACTGTTTTTT
TRBV18	-	TRBJ1-1	15	TRBD1	CASSPYRQGENEAFF	TGTGCCAGCTCACCATATAGACAGGGAGAAAATGAAGCTTTCTTT
TRBV27	-	TRBJ1-2	15	TRBD1	CASSAGTGFFYGYTF	TGTGCCAGCAGTGCCGGGACAGGGTTTTTCTATGGCTACACCTTC
TRBV18	-	TRBJ2-5	14	-	CASSPDISRETQYF	TGTGCCAGCTCACCGGACATCTCCAGAGAGACCCAGTACTTC
TRBV30	-	TRBJ1-5	15	-	CAWSVDRLGNQPQHF	TGTGCCTGGAGTGTCGACAGGCTAGGCAATCAGCCCCAGCATTTT
TRBV6-1	-	TRBJ1-5	18	TRBD1	CASSEQGGLERAYQPQHF	TGTGCCAGCAGTGAACAGGGGGGACTGGAAAGGGCGTATCAGCCCCAGCATTTT
TRBV11-2	-	TRBJ2-1	12	-	CASSLNLNEQFF	TGTGCCAGCAGTTTAAATCTCAATGAGCAGTTCTTC
TRBV29-1	-	TRBJ2-5	13	TRBD1	CSVVTGNMETQYF	TGCAGCGTTGTGACAGGGAACATGGAGACCCAGTACTTC
TRBV6-2/TRBV6-3	-	TRBJ1-2	12	TRBD1	CASSPTGDGYTF	TGTGCCAGCAGCCCGACAGGGGATGGCTACACCTTC
TRBV7-2	-	TRBJ2-1	15	-	CASSLALGGFNEQFF	TGTGCCAGCAGCTTAGCCCTAGGCGGGTTCAATGAGCAGTTCTTC
TRBV19	-	TRBJ2-3	13	TRBD2	CASGLAGVDTQYF	TGTGCCAGCGGACTAGCGGGAGTGGATACGCAGTATTTT
TRBV7-3	-	TRBJ2-3	15	TRBD1	CASSLGDRDADTQYF	TGTGCCAGCAGCTTAGGGGACAGGGACGCAGATACGCAGTATTTT
TRBV19	many	TRBJ2-6	18	-	CASSIVRVVGLGANVLTF	TGTGCCAGTAGTATAGTCAGGGTAGTGGGGCTCGGGGCCAACGTCCTGACTTTC
TRBV4-2	once	TRBJ1-5	15	-	CASSQTGVSNQPQHF	TGTGCCAGCAGCCAAACAGGCGTTAGCAATCAGCCCCAGCATTTT
TRBV19	-	TRBJ2-3	15	TRBD1	CASSRGGQVADTQYF	TGTGCCAGTAGTAGAGGGGGACAGGTGGCAGATACGCAGTATTTT
TRBV5-1	-	TRBJ2-1	17	TRBD1	CASSYGLSGGSYNEQFF	TGCGCCAGCAGCTACGGACTTTCAGGGGGCTCCTACAATGAGCAGTTCTTC
TRBV28	-	TRBJ2-2	15	-	CASKREQGWTGELFF	TGTGCCAGCAAAAGGGAACAGGGTTGGACCGGGGAGCTGTTTTTT
TRBV14	-	TRBJ2-1	13	-	CASRVTGYNEQFF	TGTGCCAGCAGAGTAACAGGGTACAATGAGCAGTTCTTC
TRBV3-1/TRBV3-2	-	TRBJ1-2	14	-	CASSRIAGNYGYTF	TGTGCCAGCAGTCGCATCGCAGGGAACTATGGCTACACCTTC
TRBV5-5	-	TRBJ1-1	14	-	CASSLIGTGTEAFF	TGTGCCAGCAGCCTGATAGGAACGGGCACTGAAGCTTTCTTT
TRBV5-4	-	TRBJ1-3	15	-	CASSLRPEGPNTIYF	TGTGCCAGCAGCTTGCGCCCGGAGGGGCCAAACACCATATATTTT
TRBV4-3	-	TRBJ1-6	20	-	CASSQEAPIQGSSYNSPLHF	TGCGCCAGCAGCCAAGAGGCCCCTATCCAGGGGAGCTCCTATAATTCACCCCTCCACTTT
TRBV5-1	-	TRBJ2-2	15	-	CASAGVGRSTGELFF	TGCGCCAGCGCCGGGGTCGGCCGGAGCACCGGGGAGCTGTTTTTT
TRBV5-1	-	TRBJ2-3	18	TRBD2	CASSLAMLAGDNTDTQYF	TGCGCCAGCAGCTTGGCCATGCTAGCGGGGGATAACACAGATACGCAGTATTTT
TRBV30	-	TRBJ2-4	13	-	CAWRSPGVNIQYF	TGTGCCTGGAGATCCCCAGGGGTCAACATTCAGTACTTC
TRBV5-8	-	TRBJ2-4	15	TRBD2	CASSLMRGAVGIQYF	TGTGCCAGCAGCTTGATGCGGGGGGCCGTCGGCATTCAGTACTTC
TRBV28	-	TRBJ1-2	14	-	CASSLGRVGYGYTF	TGTGCCAGCAGTTTGGGCAGGGTGGGCTATGGCTACACCTTC
TRBV2	-	TRBJ1-4	17	-	CASTEGGRGHREGKLFF	TGTGCCAGCACCGAAGGGGGACGAGGACACCGTGAAGGAAAACTGTTTTTT
TRBV24-1	-	TRBJ1-2	14	-	CATSEPSGDYGYTF	TGTGCCACCAGTGAACCAAGCGGGGACTATGGCTACACCTTC
TRBV19	once	TRBJ1-1	15	TRBD1	CASTKDTGGGTEAFF	TGTGCCAGTACCAAGGATACAGGGGGCGGCACTGAAGCTTTCTTT
TRBV19	-	TRBJ2-5	14	TRBD1	CASRGTGRAETQYF	TGTGCCAGTAGGGGGACAGGGAGGGCAGAGACCCAGTACTTC